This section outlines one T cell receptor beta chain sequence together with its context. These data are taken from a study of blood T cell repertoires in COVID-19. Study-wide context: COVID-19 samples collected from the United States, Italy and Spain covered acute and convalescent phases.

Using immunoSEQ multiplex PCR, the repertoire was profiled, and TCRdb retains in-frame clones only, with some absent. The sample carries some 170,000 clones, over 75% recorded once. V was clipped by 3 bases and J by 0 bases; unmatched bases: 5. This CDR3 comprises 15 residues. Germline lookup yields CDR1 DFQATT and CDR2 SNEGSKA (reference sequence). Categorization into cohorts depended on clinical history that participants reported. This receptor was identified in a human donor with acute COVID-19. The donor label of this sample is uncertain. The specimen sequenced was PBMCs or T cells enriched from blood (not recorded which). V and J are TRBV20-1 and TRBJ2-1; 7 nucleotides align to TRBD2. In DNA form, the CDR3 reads TGCAGTGCTAGTGGGGGAGGGGCCTCCTACAATGAGCAGTTCTTC. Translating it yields CSASGGGASYNEQFF.